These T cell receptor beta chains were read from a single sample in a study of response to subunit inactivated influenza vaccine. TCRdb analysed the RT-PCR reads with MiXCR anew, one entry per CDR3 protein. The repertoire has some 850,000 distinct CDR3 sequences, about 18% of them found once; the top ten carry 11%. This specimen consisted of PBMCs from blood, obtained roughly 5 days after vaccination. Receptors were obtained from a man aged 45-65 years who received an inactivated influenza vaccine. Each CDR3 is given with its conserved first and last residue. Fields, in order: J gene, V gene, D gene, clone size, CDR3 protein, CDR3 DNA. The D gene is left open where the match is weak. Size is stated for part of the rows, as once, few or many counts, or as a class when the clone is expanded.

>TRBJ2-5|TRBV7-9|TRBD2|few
CASSFTSVYQETQYF
TGTGCCAGCAGCTTTACTAGCGTGTACCAAGAGACCCAGTACTTC
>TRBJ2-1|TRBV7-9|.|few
CASSHPRLAPDDEQFF
TGTGCCAGCAGTCACCCACGTCTAGCACCTGATGATGAGCAGTTCTTC
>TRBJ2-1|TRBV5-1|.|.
CASSPSAGLASDEQFF
TGCGCCAGCAGCCCCAGCGCCGGGCTAGCTTCGGATGAGCAGTTCTTC
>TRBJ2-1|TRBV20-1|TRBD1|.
CSAVDRGRLINNEQFF
TGCAGTGCCGTGGACAGGGGGCGATTGATCAACAATGAGCAGTTCTTC
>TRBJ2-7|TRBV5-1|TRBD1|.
CASTTRPGQGAYEQYF
TGCGCCAGCACCACACGACCGGGACAGGGGGCCTACGAGCAGTACTTC
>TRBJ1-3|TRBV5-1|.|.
CASSLEEQNGNTIYF
TGCGCCAGCAGCTTGGAGGAACAGAATGGAAACACCATATATTTT
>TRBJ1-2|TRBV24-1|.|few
CATSDSGGPMDYGYTF
TGTGCCACCAGTGATTCAGGTGGCCCTATGGACTATGGCTACACCTTC
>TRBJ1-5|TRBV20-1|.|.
CSARVHLDQPQHF
TGCAGTGCTAGAGTCCATTTGGATCAGCCCCAGCATTTT
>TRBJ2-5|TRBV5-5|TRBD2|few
CASSSGLADFQETQYF
TGTGCCAGCAGCTCAGGACTAGCGGACTTTCAAGAGACCCAGTACTTC
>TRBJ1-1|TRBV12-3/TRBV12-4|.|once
CASSAGVYVTEAFF
TGTGCCAGCAGTGCAGGGGTTTACGTCACTGAAGCTTTCTTT
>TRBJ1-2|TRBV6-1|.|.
CASSEAQQIYGYTF
TGTGCCAGCAGTGAAGCGCAACAGATCTATGGCTACACCTTC
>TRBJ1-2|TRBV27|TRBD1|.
CASSQGQGRLGYTF
TGTGCCAGCAGTCAGGGACAGGGGCGGCTAGGCTACACCTTC
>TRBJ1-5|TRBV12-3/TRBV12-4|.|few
CASSPFQGQPQHF
TGTGCCAGCAGTCCTTTCCAGGGGCAGCCCCAGCATTTT
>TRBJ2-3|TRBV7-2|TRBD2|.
CASSQQAGPDTDTQYF
TGTGCCAGCAGCCAACAAGCGGGGCCAGACACAGATACGCAGTATTTT
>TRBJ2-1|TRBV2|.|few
CASRTDSSSYNEQFF
TGTGCCAGCAGGACGGACAGTTCCTCCTACAATGAGCAGTTCTTC
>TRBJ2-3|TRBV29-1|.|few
CSVEVGALTDTQYF
TGCAGCGTTGAAGTAGGGGCACTCACAGATACGCAGTATTTT
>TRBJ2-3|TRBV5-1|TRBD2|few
CASSYSGKNTDTQYF
TGCGCCAGCAGTTATAGCGGGAAAAACACAGATACGCAGTATTTT
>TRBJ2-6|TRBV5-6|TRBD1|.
CASTRVGQVVSGANVLTF
TGTGCCAGCACCCGCGTCGGACAGGTGGTCTCTGGGGCCAACGTCCTGACTTTC
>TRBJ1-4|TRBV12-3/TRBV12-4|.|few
CASSLNTGLELFF
TGTGCCAGCAGTTTAAACACAGGGTTGGAACTGTTTTTT
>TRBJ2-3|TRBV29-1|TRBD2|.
CSVESSGGDTQYF
TGCAGCGTTGAAAGTTCGGGGGGTGATACGCAGTATTTT
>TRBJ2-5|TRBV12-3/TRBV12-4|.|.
CASTLGSDARETQYF
TGTGCCAGCACCTTAGGTAGTGACGCGAGGGAGACCCAGTACTTC
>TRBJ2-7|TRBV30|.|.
CAWSVLSSGVEQYF
TGTGCCTGGAGTGTACTTAGCTCCGGGGTCGAGCAGTACTTC
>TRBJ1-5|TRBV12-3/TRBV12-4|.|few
CASRRKSNQPQHF
TGTGCCAGCAGGCGAAAAAGCAATCAGCCCCAGCATTTT
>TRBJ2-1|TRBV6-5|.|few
CASSYSGLADLYNEQFF
TGTGCCAGCAGTTACTCAGGGTTAGCGGACCTCTACAATGAGCAGTTCTTC
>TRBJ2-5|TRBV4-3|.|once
CSSSQESGETQYF
TGCTCCAGCAGCCAAGAGTCGGGCGAGACCCAGTACTTC
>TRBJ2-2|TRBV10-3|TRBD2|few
CAISESAGGTGELFF
TGTGCCATCAGTGAGTCAGCGGGAGGGACCGGGGAGCTGTTTTTT
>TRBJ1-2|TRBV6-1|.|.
CASMSWGAEGGYTF
TGTGCCAGCATGAGCTGGGGCGCCGAAGGTGGCTACACCTTC
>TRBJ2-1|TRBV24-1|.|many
CATSDSSYNEQFF
TGTGCCACCAGTGACTCCAGCTACAATGAGCAGTTCTTC